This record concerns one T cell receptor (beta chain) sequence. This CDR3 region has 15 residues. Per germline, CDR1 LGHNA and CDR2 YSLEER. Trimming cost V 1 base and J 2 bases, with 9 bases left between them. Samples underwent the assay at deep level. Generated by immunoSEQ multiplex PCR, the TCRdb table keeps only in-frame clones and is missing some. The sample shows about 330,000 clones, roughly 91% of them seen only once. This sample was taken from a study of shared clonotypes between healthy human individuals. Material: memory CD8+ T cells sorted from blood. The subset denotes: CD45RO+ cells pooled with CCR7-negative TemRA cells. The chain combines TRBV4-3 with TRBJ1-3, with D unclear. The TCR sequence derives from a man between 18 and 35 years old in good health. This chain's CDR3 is CASSQGLGPGNTIYF. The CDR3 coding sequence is TGCGCCAGCAGCCAAGGTTTGGGCCCTGGAAACACCATATATTTT.